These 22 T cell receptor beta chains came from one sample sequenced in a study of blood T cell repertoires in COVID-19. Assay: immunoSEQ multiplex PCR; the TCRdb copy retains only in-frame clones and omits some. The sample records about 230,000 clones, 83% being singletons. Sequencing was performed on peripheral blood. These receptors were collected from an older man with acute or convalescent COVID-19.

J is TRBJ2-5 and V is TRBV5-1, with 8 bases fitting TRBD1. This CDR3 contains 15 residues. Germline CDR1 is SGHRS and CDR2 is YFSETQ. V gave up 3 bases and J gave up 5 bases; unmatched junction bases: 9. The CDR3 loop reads CASSSGQGTVETQYF. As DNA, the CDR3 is TGCGCCAGCAGCTCAGGACAGGGTACTGTTGAGACCCAGTACTTC.

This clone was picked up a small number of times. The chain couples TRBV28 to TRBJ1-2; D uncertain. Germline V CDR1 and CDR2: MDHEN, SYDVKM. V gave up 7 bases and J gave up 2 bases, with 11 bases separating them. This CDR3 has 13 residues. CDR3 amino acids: CASTPGRNYGYTF. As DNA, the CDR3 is TGTGCCAGCACCCCCGGCAGGAACTATGGCTACACCTTC.

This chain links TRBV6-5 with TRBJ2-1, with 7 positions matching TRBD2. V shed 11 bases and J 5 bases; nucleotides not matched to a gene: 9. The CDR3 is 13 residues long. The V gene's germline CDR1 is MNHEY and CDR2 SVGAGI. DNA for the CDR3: TGTGCCTCCTCGGGGAGGGGAAACAATGAGCAGTTCTTC. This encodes CASSGRGNNEQFF.

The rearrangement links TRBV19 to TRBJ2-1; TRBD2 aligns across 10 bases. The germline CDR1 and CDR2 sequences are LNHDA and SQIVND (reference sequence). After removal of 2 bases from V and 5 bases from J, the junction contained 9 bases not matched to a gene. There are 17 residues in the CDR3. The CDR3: CASSIRRRTSGNNEQFF. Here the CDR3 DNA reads TGTGCCAGTAGTATAAGACGCCGAACTAGCGGGAACAATGAGCAGTTCTTC.

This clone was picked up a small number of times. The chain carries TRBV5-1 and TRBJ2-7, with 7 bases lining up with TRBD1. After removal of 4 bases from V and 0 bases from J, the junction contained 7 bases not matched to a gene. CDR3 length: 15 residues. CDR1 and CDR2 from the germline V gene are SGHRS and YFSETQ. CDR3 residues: CASSPGQESSYEQYF. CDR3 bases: TGCGCCAGCAGCCCCGGACAGGAGAGCTCCTACGAGCAGTACTTC.

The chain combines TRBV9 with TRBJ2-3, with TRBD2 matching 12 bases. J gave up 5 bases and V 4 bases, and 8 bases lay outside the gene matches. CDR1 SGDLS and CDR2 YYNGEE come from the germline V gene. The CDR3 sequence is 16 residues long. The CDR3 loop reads CASSSSSGRGEDTQYF. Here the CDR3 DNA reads TGTGCCAGCAGCTCTTCTAGCGGGAGGGGGGAAGATACGCAGTATTTT.

CDR3 region: CASSLLGEQGEEQYF. The CDR3 DNA sequence: TGTGCCAGCAGCTTGCTGGGGGAACAGGGGGAGGAGCAGTACTTC. V and J are TRBV5-5 and TRBJ2-7, with TRBD1 matching over 8 bases. The ends lost 1 base at V and 7 bases at J; junction bases unmatched: 10. Germline assignment: CDR1 SGHKS and CDR2 YYEKEE (reference sequence). The CDR3 spans 15 residues.

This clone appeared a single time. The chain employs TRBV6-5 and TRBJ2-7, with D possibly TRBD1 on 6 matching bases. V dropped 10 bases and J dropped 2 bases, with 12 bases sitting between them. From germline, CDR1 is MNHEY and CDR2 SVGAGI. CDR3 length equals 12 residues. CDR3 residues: CATGDEPYEQYF. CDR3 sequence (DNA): TGTGCCACAGGGGACGAACCCTACGAGCAGTACTTC.

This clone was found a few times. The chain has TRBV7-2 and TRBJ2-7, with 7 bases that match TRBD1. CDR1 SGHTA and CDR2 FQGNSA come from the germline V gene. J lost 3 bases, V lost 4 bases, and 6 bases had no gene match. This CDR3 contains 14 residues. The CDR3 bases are TGTGCCAGCAGCTCCGGGACAGCCCACTACGAGCAGTACTTC. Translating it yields CASSSGTAHYEQYF. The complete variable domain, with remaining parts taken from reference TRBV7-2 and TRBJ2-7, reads GAGVSQSPSNKVTEKGKDVELRCDPISGHTALYWYRQSLGQGLEFLIYFQGNSAPDKSGLPSDRFSAERTGGSVSTLTIQRTQQEDSAVYLCASSSGTAHYEQYFGPGTRLTVT.

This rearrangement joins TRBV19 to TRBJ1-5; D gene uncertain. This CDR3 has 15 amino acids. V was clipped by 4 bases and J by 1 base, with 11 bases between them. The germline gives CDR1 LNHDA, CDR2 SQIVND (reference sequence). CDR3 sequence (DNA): TGTGCCAGTAGTACCGTGAGGGCAAGCAATCAGCCCCAGCATTTT. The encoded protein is CASSTVRASNQPQHF.

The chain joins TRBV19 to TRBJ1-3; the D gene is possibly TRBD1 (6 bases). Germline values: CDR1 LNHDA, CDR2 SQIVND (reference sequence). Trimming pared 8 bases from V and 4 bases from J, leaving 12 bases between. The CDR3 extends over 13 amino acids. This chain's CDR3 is CASARTVGNTIYF. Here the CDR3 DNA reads TGTGCCAGTGCCAGGACAGTCGGAAACACCATATATTTT.

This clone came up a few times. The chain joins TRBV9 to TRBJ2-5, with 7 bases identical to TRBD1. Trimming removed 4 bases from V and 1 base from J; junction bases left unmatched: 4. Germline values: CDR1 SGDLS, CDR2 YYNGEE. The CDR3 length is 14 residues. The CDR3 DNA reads TGTGCCAGCAGCAGACAGGGCTTCCAAGAGACCCAGTACTTC. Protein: CASSRQGFQETQYF.

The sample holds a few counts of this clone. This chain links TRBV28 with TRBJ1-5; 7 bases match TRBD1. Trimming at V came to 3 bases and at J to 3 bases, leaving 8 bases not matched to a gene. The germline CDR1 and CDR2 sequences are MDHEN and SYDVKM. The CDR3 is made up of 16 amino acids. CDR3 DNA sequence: TGTGCCAGCAGTTTGGCGGGACAGCGTACCAATCAGCCCCAGCATTTT. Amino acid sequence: CASSLAGQRTNQPQHF.

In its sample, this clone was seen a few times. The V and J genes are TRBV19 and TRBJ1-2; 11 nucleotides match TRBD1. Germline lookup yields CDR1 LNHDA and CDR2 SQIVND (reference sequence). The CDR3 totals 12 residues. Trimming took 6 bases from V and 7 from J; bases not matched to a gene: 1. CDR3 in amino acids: CASRGQGAGYTF. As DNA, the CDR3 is TGTGCCAGTAGAGGACAGGGGGCTGGCTACACCTTC.

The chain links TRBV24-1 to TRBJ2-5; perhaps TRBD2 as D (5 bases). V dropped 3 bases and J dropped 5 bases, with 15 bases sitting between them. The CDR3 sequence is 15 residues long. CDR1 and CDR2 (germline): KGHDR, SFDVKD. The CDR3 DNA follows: TGTGCCACCAGTGATCCTCGGGGATCCGGGGAGACCCAGTACTTC. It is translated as CATSDPRGSGETQYF.

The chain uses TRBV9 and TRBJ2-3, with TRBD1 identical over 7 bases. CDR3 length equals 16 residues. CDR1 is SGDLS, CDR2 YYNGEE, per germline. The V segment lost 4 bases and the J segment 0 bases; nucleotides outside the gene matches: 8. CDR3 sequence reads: CASSPRQGLSTDTQYF. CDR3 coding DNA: TGTGCCAGCAGCCCCAGACAGGGCCTAAGCACAGATACGCAGTATTTT.

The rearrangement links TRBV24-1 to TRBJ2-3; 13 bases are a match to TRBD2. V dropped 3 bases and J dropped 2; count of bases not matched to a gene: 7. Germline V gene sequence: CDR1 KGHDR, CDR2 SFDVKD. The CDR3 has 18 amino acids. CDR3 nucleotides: TGTGCCACCAGTGATCCCGAGGGGACTAGCGGGATCACAGATACGCAGTATTTT. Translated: CATSDPEGTSGITDTQYF.

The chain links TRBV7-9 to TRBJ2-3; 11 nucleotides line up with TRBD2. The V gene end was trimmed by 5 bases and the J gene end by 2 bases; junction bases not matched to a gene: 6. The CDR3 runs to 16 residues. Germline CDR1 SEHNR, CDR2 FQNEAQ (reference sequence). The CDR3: CASSPRTSGLTDTQYF. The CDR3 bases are TGTGCCAGCAGCCCGAGGACTAGCGGGCTCACAGATACGCAGTATTTT.

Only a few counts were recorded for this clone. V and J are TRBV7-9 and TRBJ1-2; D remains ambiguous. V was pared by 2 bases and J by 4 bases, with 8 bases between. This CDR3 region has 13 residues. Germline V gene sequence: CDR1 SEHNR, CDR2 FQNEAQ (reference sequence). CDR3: CASSLIQVYGYTF. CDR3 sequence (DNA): TGTGCCAGCAGCTTAATCCAGGTCTATGGCTACACCTTC.

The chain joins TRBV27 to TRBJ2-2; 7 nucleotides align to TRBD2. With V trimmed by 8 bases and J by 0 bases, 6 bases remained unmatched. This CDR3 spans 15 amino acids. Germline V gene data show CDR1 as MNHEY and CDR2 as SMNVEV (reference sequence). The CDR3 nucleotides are TGTGCCAGCGCCCGTGGGGGGGCGAACACCGGGGAGCTGTTTTTT. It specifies CASARGGANTGELFF.

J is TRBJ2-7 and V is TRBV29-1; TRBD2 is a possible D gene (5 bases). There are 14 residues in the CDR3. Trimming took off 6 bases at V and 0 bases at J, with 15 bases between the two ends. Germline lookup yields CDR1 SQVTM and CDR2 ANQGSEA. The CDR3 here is CSVIRTGNSYEQYF. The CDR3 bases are TGCAGCGTGATACGGACGGGGAACTCCTACGAGCAGTACTTC.

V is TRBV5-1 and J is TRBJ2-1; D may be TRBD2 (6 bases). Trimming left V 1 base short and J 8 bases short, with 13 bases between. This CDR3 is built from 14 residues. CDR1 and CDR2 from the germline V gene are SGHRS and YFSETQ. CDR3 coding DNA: TGCGCCAGCAGCTTGACGGCAGGGAGGTATGAGCAGTTCTTC. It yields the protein CASSLTAGRYEQFF.